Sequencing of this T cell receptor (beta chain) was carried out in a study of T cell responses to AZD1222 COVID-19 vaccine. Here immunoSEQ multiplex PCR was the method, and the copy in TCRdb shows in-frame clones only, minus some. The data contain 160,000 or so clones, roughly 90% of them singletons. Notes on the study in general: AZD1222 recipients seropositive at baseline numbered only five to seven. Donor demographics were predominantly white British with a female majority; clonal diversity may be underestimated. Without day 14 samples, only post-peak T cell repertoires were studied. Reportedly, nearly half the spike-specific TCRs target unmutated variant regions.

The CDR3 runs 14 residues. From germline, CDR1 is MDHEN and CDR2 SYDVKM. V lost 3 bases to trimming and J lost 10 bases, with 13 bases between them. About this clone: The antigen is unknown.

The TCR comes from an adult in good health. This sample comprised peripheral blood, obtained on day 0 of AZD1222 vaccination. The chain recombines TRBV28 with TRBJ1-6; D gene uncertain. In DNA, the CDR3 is TGTGCCAGCAGTTTTGGACCATTGGGCTCACCCCTCCACTTT. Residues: CASSFGPLGSPLHF. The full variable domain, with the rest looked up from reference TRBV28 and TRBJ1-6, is DVKVTQSSRYLVKRTGEKVFLECVQDMDHENMFWYRQDPGLGLRLIYFSYDVKMKEKGDIPEGYSVSREKKERFSLILESASTNQTSMYLCASSFGPLGSPLHFGNGTRLTVT.